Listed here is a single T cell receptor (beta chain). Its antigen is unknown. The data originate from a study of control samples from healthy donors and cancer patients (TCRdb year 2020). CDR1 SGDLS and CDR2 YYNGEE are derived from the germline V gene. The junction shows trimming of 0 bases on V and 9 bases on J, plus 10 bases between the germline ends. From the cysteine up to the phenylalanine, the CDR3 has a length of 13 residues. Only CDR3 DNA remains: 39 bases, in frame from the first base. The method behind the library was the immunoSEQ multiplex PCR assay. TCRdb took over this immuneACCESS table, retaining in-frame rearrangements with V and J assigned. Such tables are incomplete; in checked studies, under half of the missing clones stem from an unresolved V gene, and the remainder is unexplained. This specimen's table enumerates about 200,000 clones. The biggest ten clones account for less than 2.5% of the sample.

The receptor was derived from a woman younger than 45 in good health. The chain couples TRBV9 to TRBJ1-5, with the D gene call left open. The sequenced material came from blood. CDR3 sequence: CASSVEELGPQHF. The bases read TGTGCCAGCAGCGTAGAGGAGTTGGGGCCCCAGCATTTT.